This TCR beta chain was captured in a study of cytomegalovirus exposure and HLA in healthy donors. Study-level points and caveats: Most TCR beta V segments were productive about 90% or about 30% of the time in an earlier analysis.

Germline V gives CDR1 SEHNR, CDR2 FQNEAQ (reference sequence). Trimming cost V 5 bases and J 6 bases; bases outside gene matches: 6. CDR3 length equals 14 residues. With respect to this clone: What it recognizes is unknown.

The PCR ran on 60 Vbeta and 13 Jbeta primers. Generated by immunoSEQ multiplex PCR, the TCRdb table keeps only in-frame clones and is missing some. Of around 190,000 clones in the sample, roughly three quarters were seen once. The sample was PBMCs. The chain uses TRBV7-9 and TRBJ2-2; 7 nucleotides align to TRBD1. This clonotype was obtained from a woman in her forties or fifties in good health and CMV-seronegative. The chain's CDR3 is CASSARQGAGELFF. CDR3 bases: TGTGCCAGCAGCGCCCGACAGGGAGCCGGGGAGCTGTTTTTT.